The 10 T cell receptor beta chains below were found in one sample sequenced in a study of shared clonotypes between healthy human individuals (dated by TCRdb to about 2020). Libraries were prepared through the immunoSEQ multiplex PCR assay. Sourced from immuneACCESS, this table was stored by TCRdb with only in-frame sequences that have V and J called. A share of the clones is absent; for the studies checked, an unresolved V gene accounts for under half, and the remainder has no known explanation. In this sample the table shows about 770,000 clones, roughly two thirds of which occur a single time. More than 1.5% of the sample comes from the top ten. Sequenced: memory CD4+ T cells sorted from blood. Sample cell subset or site, as interpreted from the label and publication: CD45RA-negative fraction. These receptors were collected from a woman in her 30s in good health.

As to this clone: The sample carries other DNA sequences with the same CDR3. The V gene is TRBV20-1, the J gene TRBJ1-2; D not resolved. The CDR3 loop spans 10 amino acids. Trimming pared 4 bases from V and 5 bases from J, leaving 5 bases between. Germline lookup yields CDR1 DFQATT and CDR2 SNEGSKA (reference sequence). The CDR3 DNA sequence: TGCAGTGCTACCGAATATGGCTACACCTTC. This codes for CSATEYGYTF.

The chain uses TRBV5-1 and TRBJ2-7, with 10 bases aligning to TRBD2. V lost 1 base to trimming and J lost 0 bases; unmatched junction nucleotides: 13. The V gene's germline CDR1 is SGHRS and CDR2 YFSETQ. The CDR3 spans 19 residues. CDR3 region: CASSLRRLAGAPSSYEQYF. CDR3 sequence (DNA): TGCGCCAGCAGCTTGAGACGGCTAGCGGGAGCCCCAAGCTCCTACGAGCAGTACTTC. The complete variable domain, with remaining parts taken from reference TRBV5-1 and TRBJ2-7, reads KAGVTQTPRYLIKTRGQQVTLSCSPISGHRSVSWYQQTPGQGLQFLFEYFSETQRNKGNFPGRFSGRQFSNSRSEMNVSTLELGDSALYLCASSLRRLAGAPSSYEQYFGPGTRLTVT.

This clone appeared a few times. The rearrangement links TRBV7-9 to TRBJ2-5; the D call may be TRBD1 or TRBD2 (6 bases each). Trimming removed 2 bases at V and 5 bases at J, with 15 bases between. The germline V gene has CDR1 SEHNR and CDR2 FQNEAQ (reference sequence). The CDR3 has 15 residues. As DNA, the CDR3 is TGTGCCAGCAGCTTATACTCGAGGGGGAGGGAGACCCAGTACTTC. Its translation is CASSLYSRGRETQYF.

This clone has just a few counts. The gene calls are TRBV5-1 and TRBJ2-3; D is unclear. Between the trimmed V and J ends, which lost 4 bases and 4 bases, there was a span of 10 bases. Germline V gives CDR1 SGHRS, CDR2 YFSETQ. This CDR3 is 13 amino acids long. The CDR3 loop reads CASSTQVSDTQYF. In DNA, the CDR3 is TGCGCCAGCAGCACACAAGTCTCAGATACGCAGTATTTT. Full variable domain (remainder filled in from reference TRBV5-1 and TRBJ2-3): KAGVTQTPRYLIKTRGQQVTLSCSPISGHRSVSWYQQTPGQGLQFLFEYFSETQRNKGNFPGRFSGRQFSNSRSEMNVSTLELGDSALYLCASSTQVSDTQYFGPGTRLTVL.

The chain links TRBV28 to TRBJ2-7; TRBD1 aligns across 8 bases. CDR1 and CDR2 (germline): MDHEN, SYDVKM. The CDR3 consists of 13 residues. Unmatched junction bases numbered 5, after V lost 5 bases and J lost 5 bases. CDR3 loop: CASSRTGLNEQYF. The CDR3 DNA reads as TGTGCCAGCAGTCGGACAGGGTTGAACGAGCAGTACTTC.

The CDR3 here is CASSRDGSSYEQYF. In DNA, the CDR3 is TGTGCCAGCTCTCGGGACGGTAGCTCCTACGAGCAGTACTTC. V gene TRBV18 combines with J gene TRBJ2-7, with D perhaps matching TRBD1 or TRBD2 (5 bases each). The germline gives CDR1 KGHSH, CDR2 LQKENI. V was cut by 6 bases and J by 0 bases, with 12 bases left in between. The CDR3 is 14 amino acids.

The chain links TRBV5-1 to TRBJ2-7; TRBD2 matches at 10 bases. V was clipped by 5 bases and J by 2 bases; unmatched bases: 19. This CDR3 contains 19 residues. Per the germline V gene, CDR1 is SGHRS and CDR2 is YFSETQ. The CDR3 region is CASRRGSGTSAREAYEQYF. DNA of the CDR3: TGCGCCAGCAGGAGGGGAAGCGGGACTAGCGCGAGGGAGGCCTACGAGCAGTACTTC. The variable domain in full, with the rest retrieved from reference TRBV5-1 and TRBJ2-7, is KAGVTQTPRYLIKTRGQQVTLSCSPISGHRSVSWYQQTPGQGLQFLFEYFSETQRNKGNFPGRFSGRQFSNSRSEMNVSTLELGDSALYLCASRRGSGTSAREAYEQYFGPGTRLTVT.

CDR3 bases: TGTGCCAGCAGCCCGAGGGCTGGAGCCGACCAAGAGACCCAGTACTTC. Protein: CASSPRAGADQETQYF. The chain uses TRBV7-3 and TRBJ2-5; D possibly corresponds to TRBD2 (5 bases). This CDR3 has 16 amino acids. V was pared by 5 bases and J by 0 bases, with 16 bases between. CDR1 is SGHTA and CDR2 is FQGTGA in the germline V gene.

As for this clone: The same CDR3 also results from other DNA sequences found in this sample. The rearrangement joins TRBV18 to TRBJ2-5; D gene uncertain. V was cut by 1 base and J by 2 bases, with 2 bases left in between. Germline lookup yields CDR1 KGHSH and CDR2 LQKENI. This CDR3 is built from 12 residues. The CDR3 protein is CASSPQQETQYF. Here the CDR3 DNA reads TGTGCCAGCTCACCACAGCAAGAGACCCAGTACTTC.

This chain joins TRBV5-4 and TRBJ2-7; the D gene is possibly TRBD2 (6 bases). CDR1 and CDR2 (germline): SGHNT, YYREEE (reference sequence). The CDR3 length is 15 residues. The V end was cut by 4 bases, the J end by 4 bases, with 18 bases between. The CDR3, as DNA: TGTGCCAGCAGCAAGGGGACCGGGGGATTTTACGAGCAGTACTTC. It translates to CASSKGTGGFYEQYF.